The 16 T cell receptor beta chains presented below share a single source sample, sequenced in a study of T cell responses to AZD1222 COVID-19 vaccine. Repertoires were generated with immunoSEQ multiplex PCR, while TCRdb's copy carries only in-frame clones and drops some. The repertoire holds approximately 150,000 clones, about 90% seen once, with about 7.5% in the top ten. The source material was peripheral blood, sampled 28 days after the second dose of the MenACWY control vaccine. These receptors all come from an adult who received the MenACWY meningococcal vaccine as a control.

The V gene is TRBV24-1, the J gene TRBJ2-1; TRBD2 matches at 11 bases. The J segment lost 6 bases and the V segment lost 3 bases, leaving 12 bases of the junction unmatched. The germline V gene encodes CDR1 KGHDR and CDR2 SFDVKD. This CDR3 is 18 amino acids long. CDR3 region: CATSDPRGGTSGPNEQFF. The CDR3, as DNA: TGTGCCACCAGTGATCCGCGGGGGGGGACTAGCGGACCCAATGAGCAGTTCTTC.

V usage is TRBV9 and J usage is TRBJ2-5; D gene unclear. V lost 3 bases and J 4 bases, leaving 13 bases between the germline ends. Germline CDR1 is SGDLS and CDR2 is YYNGEE. This CDR3 has 14 amino acids. In DNA form, the CDR3 reads TGTGCCAGCAGCGCAAAAGCGTACGGAGAGACCCAGTACTTC. This gives the protein CASSAKAYGETQYF.

The J gene is TRBJ2-1, the V gene TRBV19; no clear D gene. The CDR3 has 14 amino acids. Trimming took off 3 bases at V and 3 bases at J, with 9 bases between the two ends. Germline V lookup: CDR1 LNHDA, CDR2 SQIVND (reference sequence). The CDR3 DNA reads as TGTGCCAGTAGTATGATCCCAGGCTACAATGAGCAGTTCTTC. Translation: CASSMIPGYNEQFF.

The rearrangement uses TRBV4-3 and TRBJ2-1; no clear D gene. The CDR3 sequence is 15 residues long. Trimming took 0 bases from V and 0 from J, leaving 6 bases between them. The V gene's germline CDR1 is LGHNA and CDR2 YSLEER. CDR3 nucleotide sequence: TGCGCCAGCAGCCAAGATCTGGCCTCCTACAATGAGCAGTTCTTC. Its translation is CASSQDLASYNEQFF.

This clone was counted once. This chain uses TRBV4-1 with TRBJ1-6; D not certain. The CDR3 sequence is 16 residues long. V was pared by 3 bases and J by 4 bases, with 13 bases between. Germline V gene data show CDR1 as MGHRA and CDR2 as YSYEKL. The CDR3, as DNA: TGCGCCAGCAGCCAGGAGGGTAGTGGTTATAATTCACCCCTCCACTTT. It translates to CASSQEGSGYNSPLHF.

The CDR3 region is CASSILGVNTEAFF. In DNA, the CDR3 is TGTGCCAGTAGTATTTTAGGGGTGAACACTGAAGCTTTCTTT. The genes are TRBV19 and TRBJ1-1, with D possibly TRBD1 on 5 matching bases. Germline V gene data show CDR1 as LNHDA and CDR2 as SQIVND (reference sequence). V lost 3 bases, J lost 0 bases, and 8 bases lay in between. This CDR3 region has 14 residues.

The chain joins TRBV9 to TRBJ2-1, with D possibly matching TRBD1 (6 bases). With 4 bases removed from V and 0 bases from J, the gap between germline ends came to 11 bases. The CDR3 runs to 15 residues. Germline V CDR1 and CDR2: SGDLS, YYNGEE. The CDR3 here is CASSQQGSSYNEQFF. CDR3 sequence (DNA): TGTGCCAGCAGCCAACAGGGTAGCTCCTACAATGAGCAGTTCTTC.

Only a few counts were recorded for this clone. The rearrangement uses TRBV3-1 (or the pseudogene TRBV3-2) and TRBJ2-1, with D perhaps TRBD1 or TRBD2 (6 bases each). V lost 6 bases and J 8 bases, leaving 17 bases between the germline ends. The CDR3 covers 14 residues. Germline V lookup: CDR1 LGHDT, CDR2 YNNKEL (reference sequence). In DNA form, the CDR3 reads TGTGCCAGCAGTCTGACTAGGGGGTTTTATGAGCAGTTCTTC. Its translation is CASSLTRGFYEQFF.

The rearrangement links TRBV5-1 to TRBJ2-3; TRBD1 agrees at 10 bases. The CDR3 is 16 amino acids. V shed 4 bases and J 1 base; nucleotides not matched to a gene: 6. The germline gives CDR1 SGHRS, CDR2 YFSETQ. The CDR3 bases are TGCGCCAGCAGCGGGGGGACAGGGGTTGGCACAGATACGCAGTATTTT. Translating it yields CASSGGTGVGTDTQYF.

The V call is TRBV7-2, the J call TRBJ1-6; D is unresolved. CDR1 is SGHTA and CDR2 is FQGNSA in the germline V gene. The CDR3 is 14 residues long. V shed 2 bases and J shed 10 bases, with 12 bases lying between them. The CDR3 DNA reads TGTGCCAGCAGCTTATTCAGGCCCGAGTCACCCCTCCACTTT. Translating gives CASSLFRPESPLHF.

The chain has TRBV15 and TRBJ2-5; D possibly corresponds to TRBD1 (6 bases). V was trimmed by 0 bases and J by 5 bases, leaving 13 bases between them. The germline gives CDR1 LNHNV, CDR2 YYDKDF (reference sequence). The length of the CDR3 is 15 residues. The CDR3 sequence: CATSRDGQLGETQYF. CDR3 bases: TGTGCCACCAGCAGAGATGGACAGCTCGGGGAGACCCAGTACTTC.

V usage is TRBV7-2 and J usage is TRBJ2-3, with 12 bases fitting TRBD1. CDR3 size: 17 residues. The V gene end was trimmed by 0 bases and the J gene end by 4 bases; junction bases not matched to a gene: 5. Germline V gene lookup returns CDR1 SGHTA and CDR2 FQGNSA. DNA for the CDR3: TGTGCCAGCAGCTTAGCGTCGGGACAGGGGGCGGCAGATACGCAGTATTTT. Translating it yields CASSLASGQGAADTQYF.

The gene calls are TRBV19 and TRBJ1-3; 10 bases align to TRBD1. Unmatched junction bases numbered 5, after V lost 6 bases and J lost 0 bases. The CDR3 runs 16 residues. Per germline, CDR1 LNHDA and CDR2 SQIVND (reference sequence). CDR3 region: CASSSRTGGSGNTIYF. For the CDR3, the DNA is TGTGCCAGTAGCTCCCGGACAGGGGGCTCTGGAAACACCATATATTTT.

The rearrangement uses TRBV6-6 and TRBJ1-5, with no clear D. V was pared by 6 bases and J by 0 bases, with 18 bases between. Germline CDR1 reads MNHNY; CDR2 reads SVGAGI (reference sequence). The CDR3 contains 17 residues. The CDR3 region is CASSRAGRALSNQPQHF. DNA for the CDR3: TGTGCCAGCAGCCGAGCAGGCAGAGCCCTTAGCAATCAGCCCCAGCATTTT.

This chain connects TRBV2 to TRBJ1-1; 7 bases match TRBD1. Germline values: CDR1 SNHLY, CDR2 FYNNEI. The length of the CDR3 is 15 residues. With V trimmed by 6 bases and J by 10 bases, 17 bases remained unmatched. CDR3 protein: CASRQGNSYRGGAFF. The CDR3 DNA is TGTGCCAGCAGACAGGGGAACTCCTATCGTGGTGGAGCTTTCTTT.

This rearrangement joins TRBV7-9 to TRBJ1-4; the match to TRBD1 covers 8 bases. V was pared by 2 bases and J by 5 bases, with 10 bases of the junction left unmatched. In germline, CDR1 is SEHNR, CDR2 FQNEAQ (reference sequence). The CDR3 has 17 amino acids. The CDR3 region has the DNA TGTGCCAGCAGCTTAACAACAGGGGGAATCTTAAATGAAAAACTGTTTTTT. It translates to CASSLTTGGILNEKLFF.